This T cell receptor (beta chain) is drawn from a study of cytomegalovirus exposure and HLA in healthy donors. Whole-study findings and limits: Most TCRs appeared rarely, but some public TCRs recurred in many donors. Reported performance of the classifier showed diagnosis of cytomegalovirus status with high specificity and sensitivity.

Primers included in the PCR were 60 Vbeta and 13 Jbeta primers. Profiling relied on immunoSEQ multiplex PCR, and the TCRdb table lists in-frame clones only, not all of them. In the table there are approximately 170,000 clones, roughly 80% of which are singletons. Germline lookup yields CDR1 KGHSH and CDR2 LQKENI. V was clipped by 2 bases and J by 1 base; unmatched bases: 1. This CDR3 region has 14 residues. Unrecorded immune exposures were likely, despite nominal health at sampling. On this clone itself: The antigen remains unidentified.

The receptor's source is a male donor in good health and CMV-seronegative. The rearrangement links TRBV18 to TRBJ2-5; 7 bases are a match to TRBD1. Specimen: PBMCs. The CDR3 DNA is TGTGCCAGCTCACCAAACAGGGGCCAAGAGACCCAGTACTTC. Amino acid sequence: CASSPNRGQETQYF.